Below, one T cell receptor beta chain is given with its context. The specificity of this receptor is unknown. Base qualities were left out, and no much larger clone turns up one base away. The record originates from a study of blood T cells in healthy people across ages (dated by TCRdb to about 2015). As for the study more broadly: In model experiments, roughly one uniquely barcoded TCR beta cDNA molecule per two T cells was captured by template switching. The study analyzed two additional independent replicas of 1 million unique cDNA reads from the same blood draw for two donors, one aged 18 to 30 and one aged 80 or older. The donors were split into four age groups: young (average about 15 years), middle-aged (around 37), aged (around 67) and long-lived (82). Using deep sequencing normalized with unique cDNA molecular identifiers, the study measured how TCR beta repertoire diversity changes with age. To avoid experimental bias, donors of different ages were spread randomly across the sequencing lanes.

On the study overall, not on this receptor specifically: As age increased, observed TCR beta diversity per million T cells dropped in a roughly linear way, and a significant reduction was already evident by age roughly 36. Compared with the aged group, the long-lived group had more naive CD4+ T cells, fewer expanded clones and increased TCR diversity, suggesting age selection. The CMV infection status of donors was not known, potentially confounding age-related changes in expanded clonotypes. The percentage of naive T cells measured by flow cytometry correlated strongly with observed TCR beta diversity. Bulk unsorted PBMC profiling prevented conclusive comparison of naive and antigen-experienced compartments. Total diversity estimates from one million sequenced T cells were considered lower bounds and underestimates.

Its CDR3 holds 13 amino acids, cysteine through phenylalanine. The DNA shown is the 39-base CDR3, in frame from base 1. For this chain, trimming is 7 bases at the V end and 10 bases at the J end, and the number of junction bases without a gene match is 16. From the germline V gene, CDR1 is SQVTM and CDR2 is ANQGSEA. The approximately 40 donors, aged roughly 6 to 95 years, were systemically healthy Caucasian individuals from Russia. Each donor gave about 9.2 milliliters of peripheral blood, drawn into EDTA-treated Vacutainer tubes. Ficoll-Paque density-gradient centrifugation was used to isolate PBMCs, with at least 7 million per sample. Trizol reagent was used to extract total RNA from the PBMCs, yielding at least 5.5 micrograms per sample. The percentages of naive CD45RAhigh/CD27high T cells were determined by flow cytometry on a PBMC aliquot from every donor. The library was produced with 5' RACE. The data were produced on an Illumina HiSeq 2500. A second about 7 to 12 cycle PCR used a sample-barcoded 5' primer and a J-beta primer mix. A template-switch 5' adaptor carrying 12 random nucleotides introduced a unique molecular identifier onto each TCR beta cDNA molecule. Each sample yielded at least 3 million CDR3-containing paired-end reads. The Mint cDNA synthesis kit, primed by a TRBC-specific oligonucleotide, was used to synthesize first-strand cDNA from all RNA. Following uracil-DNA glycosylase treatment, a first 18-cycle PCR with universal primers M1SS and BC2_uni_R was performed on all cDNA. In the original analysis: For normalization, 1 million high-quality reads were randomly selected from each sample, with every read carrying a distinct molecular identifier. Reads with shared molecular identifiers were discarded instead of being binned into consensus sequences. MiTCR, with a Q25 quality threshold and the strictest error-elimination algorithm, was used for CDR3 identification, clonotype clustering and error correction. A nonparametric unseen species model with Euler transformation was used to estimate a lower bound on total TCR beta diversity. In-frame beta chains were kept once TCRdb had trimmed the public reads at Q25 with fastp and called clones with MiXCR. Every CDR3 protein is listed once, alongside the most common genes and DNA of its rows. These V and J calls are TCRdb output, not the study's own analysis. The sample profile shows 790,000 or so distinct CDR3 sequences; about half of them were found once. The ten top clones hold less than 20% of the sample.

This receptor was obtained from a man older than 75 in good health. The rearrangement combines TRBV29-1 with TRBJ2-7; TRBD2 fits 7 bases in the junction. The material sequenced was blood. The DNA sequence reads TGCAGCGCCCCGGGACTATCCTTCCATACCCAGTACTTC. This gives the protein CSAPGLSFHTQYF.